These 9 T cell receptor beta chains were sequenced from one sample in a study of blood T cells in healthy people across ages (dated by TCRdb to the mid-2010s). Library method: 5' RACE. Data came from an Illumina HiSeq 2500. A second PCR of about 7 to 12 cycles was performed with a sample-barcoded 5' primer and a J-beta primer mix. In-frame beta chains were kept once TCRdb had trimmed the public reads at Q25 with fastp and called clones with MiXCR. Rows are combined by CDR3 protein, so each entry shows the most common genes and DNA. Within this sample are approximately 940,000 distinct CDR3 sequences, with approximately 49% of them counted one time only. The biggest ten clones account for around an eighth of the sample. Specimen: blood. The receptors shown here come from a man aged 25-45 years in good health.

This clonotype came up a few times. This chain joins TRBV6-5 and TRBJ2-2; the match to TRBD1 covers 8 bases. The germline V gene has CDR1 MNHEY and CDR2 SVGAGI. The junction had 4 bases not matched to a gene; V was cut back by 8 bases and J by 5 bases. This CDR3 region has 13 residues. The CDR3 DNA reads as TGTGCCAGCCGGACAGGGAGAACCGGGGAGCTGTTTTTT. The encoded protein is CASRTGRTGELFF.

This clonotype was observed a few times. CDR3 coding DNA: TGTGCCAGCAGTGGCAGGTACAACGAGCAGTACTTC. Amino acids: CASSGRYNEQYF. The J gene is TRBJ2-7, the V gene TRBV28; no definite D call. Trimming pared 5 bases from V and 5 bases from J, leaving 10 bases between. CDR3 length equals 12 residues. Germline lookup yields CDR1 MDHEN and CDR2 SYDVKM.

The CDR3 bases are TGTGCCAGCAGTCGATCGCAGGGGCGAGATGAGACCCAGTACTTC. The encoded protein is CASSRSQGRDETQYF. The chain couples TRBV2 to TRBJ2-5, with D tentatively TRBD1 (6 bases). This CDR3 region has 15 residues. Germline CDR1 reads SNHLY; CDR2 reads FYNNEI. With 5 bases removed from V and 5 bases from J, the gap between germline ends came to 18 bases.

This clonotype was seen a few times. The rearrangement links TRBV2 to TRBJ1-5; tentatively, D is TRBD1 (6 bases). The CDR3 totals 14 residues. Trimming took off 8 bases at V and 7 bases at J, with 18 bases between the two ends. CDR1 SNHLY and CDR2 FYNNEI come from the germline V gene. The CDR3 nucleotides are TGTGCCAGCCGCGAACAGGGAATAGACCAGCCCCAGCATTTT. It codes for CASREQGIDQPQHF.

The chain couples TRBV5-1 to TRBJ1-1, with no clear D. CDR1 and CDR2 from the germline V gene are SGHRS and YFSETQ. The CDR3 covers 13 residues. Trimming removed 4 bases from V and 4 bases from J, with 11 bases in between. Here the CDR3 DNA reads TGCGCCAGCAGCGCCCAGGAGAGCACTGAAGCTTTCTTT. It specifies CASSAQESTEAFF.

The chain couples TRBV6-1 to TRBJ2-2, with D tentatively TRBD1 (6 bases). V was trimmed by 7 bases and J by 0 bases, leaving 9 bases between them. The CDR3 has 14 amino acids. CDR1 and CDR2 (germline): MNHNS, SASEGT. The CDR3 sequence: CASTQGPNTGELFF. The CDR3 region has the DNA TGTGCCAGCACGCAGGGGCCGAACACCGGGGAGCTGTTTTTT.

J is TRBJ2-1 and V is TRBV9, with TRBD2 identical over 8 bases. The tail of the sequence fits TRBJ2-7 better, so the J call may be wrong. Germline loops: CDR1 SGDLS, CDR2 YYNGEE. The CDR3 is 17 amino acids. CDR3 nucleotides: TGTGCCAGCAGCCTGAGCGGGGGCCCCAGCTCCTACAATGAGCAGTACTTC. This codes for CASSLSGGPSSYNEQYF.

This clonotype was found a few times. The chain joins TRBV20-1 to TRBJ2-1, with D unclear. V was clipped by 6 bases and J by 7 bases, with 10 bases between them. Germline V CDR1 and CDR2: DFQATT, SNEGSKA (reference sequence). The CDR3 is made up of 11 amino acids. CDR3 in DNA: TGCAGTGCGTTACGTCGGAATGAGCAGTTCTTC. Amino acid sequence: CSALRRNEQFF.

J is TRBJ1-2 and V is TRBV12-3 or TRBV12-4; perhaps TRBD1 as D (5 bases). This CDR3 has 13 amino acids. Trimming shortened V by 7 bases and J by 4 bases, and 13 bases separated the two germline ends. CDR3: CASNNGGIYGYTF. The CDR3 nucleotides are TGTGCCAGCAATAATGGGGGGATCTATGGCTACACCTTC.